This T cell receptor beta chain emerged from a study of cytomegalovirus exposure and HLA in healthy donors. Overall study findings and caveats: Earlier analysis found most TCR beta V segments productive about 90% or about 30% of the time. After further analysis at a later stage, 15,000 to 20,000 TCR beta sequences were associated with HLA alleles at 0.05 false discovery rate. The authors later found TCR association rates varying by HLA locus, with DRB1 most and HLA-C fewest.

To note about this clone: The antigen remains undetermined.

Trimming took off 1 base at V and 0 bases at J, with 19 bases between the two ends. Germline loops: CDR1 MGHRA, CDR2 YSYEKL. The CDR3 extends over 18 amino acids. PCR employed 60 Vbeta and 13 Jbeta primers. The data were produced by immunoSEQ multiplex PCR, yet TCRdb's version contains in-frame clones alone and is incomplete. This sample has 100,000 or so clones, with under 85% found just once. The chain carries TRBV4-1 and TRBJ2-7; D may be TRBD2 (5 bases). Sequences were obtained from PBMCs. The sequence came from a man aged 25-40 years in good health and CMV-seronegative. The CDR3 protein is CASSQGGGRSRSSYEQYF. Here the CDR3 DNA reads TGCGCCAGCAGCCAAGGTGGCGGGCGTAGCCGAAGCTCCTACGAGCAGTACTTC.